Listed here are 21 T cell receptor beta chains from one sample, sequenced in a study of Ad26.COV2.S vaccination and SARS-CoV-2 variants. Assay: immunoSEQ multiplex PCR; the TCRdb copy retains only in-frame clones and omits some. The top ten hold around 5.5% of the sample, which has about 330,000 clones, almost 90% seen once. Treatment: 15 to 20 received Ad26.COV2.S at low or high dose, single or two shots; several received placebo; per-sample allocation not given. Sample collection was performed on day 63 after the first vaccine or placebo injection. The source was peripheral blood, collected in a trial of Ad26.COV2.S vaccine versus placebo. These TCRs come from a person aged 18-65 years who received the Ad26.COV2.S COVID-19 vaccine or a placebo.

This clone has more than one count but fewer than ten. The J gene is TRBJ2-7, the V gene TRBV27, with 8 bases lining up with TRBD1. Losses at the gene ends were 8 bases for V and 6 bases for J; bases not matched to a gene: 9. The CDR3 has 13 residues. The germline CDR1 and CDR2 sequences are MNHEY and SMNVEV (reference sequence). The CDR3 reads CASSTGTGGEQYV. The CDR3 bases are TGTGCCAGCTCTACCGGAACAGGGGGCGAGCAGTACGTC.

This chain uses TRBV11-2 with TRBJ2-1; 12 bases are shared with TRBD2. The CDR3 runs 16 residues. V gave up 4 bases and J gave up 8 bases; unmatched junction bases: 9. Germline assignment: CDR1 SGHAT and CDR2 FQNNGV. The CDR3 sequence: CASSSPPSGRAHEQFF. CDR3 nucleotides: TGTGCCAGCAGCTCTCCTCCTAGCGGGAGGGCCCATGAGCAGTTCTTC.

The chain has TRBV4-3 and TRBJ1-1; D perhaps matches TRBD1 (6 bases). The V gene's germline CDR1 is LGHNA and CDR2 YSLEER. CDR3 size: 15 residues. V was shortened by 0 bases and J by 3 bases, with 11 bases between the two germline ends. CDR3 nucleotides: TGCGCCAGCAGCCAAGACCAGGGGCTAGACACTGAAGCTTTCTTT. Encoded protein: CASSQDQGLDTEAFF.

With regard to this clone: The same CDR3 can be traced to other DNA sequences in this sample. The rearrangement joins TRBV7-9 to TRBJ2-1; no definite D call. The CDR3 is made up of 12 amino acids. In germline, CDR1 is SEHNR, CDR2 FQNEAQ (reference sequence). V shed 1 base and J shed 7 bases, with 5 bases lying between them. The CDR3 spells CASSLVGNEQFF. DNA of the CDR3: TGTGCCAGCAGCTTAGTGGGTAATGAGCAGTTCTTC.

The rearrangement uses TRBV10-2 and TRBJ2-7; D is perhaps TRBD2 (7 bases). There are 13 residues in the CDR3. From germline, CDR1 is WSHSY and CDR2 SAAADI. Trimming shortened V by 11 bases and J by 2 bases, and 16 bases separated the two germline ends. The DNA for the CDR3 is TGCGCCTGCCGGGGGGCAGGGGCCTACGAGCAGTACTTC. Its protein is CACRGAGAYEQYF.

This clone showed up just once. The chain links TRBV5-5 to TRBJ1-1; weak D call: TRBD1 (6 bases). The V gene's germline CDR1 is SGHKS and CDR2 YYEKEE (reference sequence). The CDR3 has 13 residues. V gave up 5 bases and J gave up 0 bases, with 8 bases separating them. The CDR3 nucleotides read TGTGCCAGCAGTGGACAGATGAACACTGAAGCTTTCTTT. This codes for CASSGQMNTEAFF. The full variable domain, rest sourced from reference TRBV5-5 and TRBJ1-1, is DAGVTQSPTHLIKTRGQQVTLRCSPISGHKSVSWYQQVLGQGPQFIFQYYEKEERGRGNFPDRFSARQFPNYSSELNVNALLLGDSALYLCASSGQMNTEAFFGQGTRLTVV.

The chain combines TRBV6-1 with TRBJ1-1; no clear D gene. CDR1 is MNHNS, CDR2 SASEGT, per germline. This CDR3 contains 13 residues. Trimming cost V 0 bases and J 1 base, with 3 bases left between them. CDR3 coding DNA: TGTGCCAGCAGTGAAGCGTGGAACACTGAAGCTTTCTTT. It specifies CASSEAWNTEAFF.

The J gene is TRBJ1-5, the V gene TRBV7-2; D is possibly TRBD1 (5 bases). Trimming left V 2 bases short and J 9 bases short, with 17 bases between. The length of the CDR3 is 15 residues. Germline V gene sequence: CDR1 SGHTA, CDR2 FQGNSA. CDR3 amino acids: CASSLKYGGKGPQHF. DNA of the CDR3: TGTGCCAGCAGCTTAAAGTACGGGGGTAAGGGGCCCCAGCATTTT.

V and J are TRBV4-2 and TRBJ2-1, with no clear D. CDR3 length equals 13 residues. V lost 1 base, J lost 7 bases, and 8 bases lay in between. Germline lookup yields CDR1 LGHNA and CDR2 YNFKEQ. CDR3 in DNA: TGTGCCAGCAGCCAAGCAAAAGGGAATGAGCAGTTCTTC. Its translation: CASSQAKGNEQFF.

The chain is built from TRBV12-5 and TRBJ2-3; D is ambiguous. The CDR3 runs to 16 residues. Germline-derived CDR1 and CDR2 are LGHNT and FRNRAP. V gave up 3 bases and J gave up 4 bases, with 17 bases separating them. The CDR3 sequence: CASGFSPTGPPDTQYF. CDR3 nucleotides: TGTGCTAGTGGTTTTTCCCCGACTGGGCCCCCAGATACGCAGTATTTT.

The rearrangement links TRBV2 to TRBJ1-3, with TRBD1 as a possible D gene (5 bases). Germline CDR1 is SNHLY and CDR2 is FYNNEI. With 7 bases removed from V and 1 base from J, the gap between germline ends came to 5 bases. The CDR3 runs to 12 residues. CDR3 coding DNA: TGTGCCAGCACAGGGTCTGGAAACACCATATATTTT. As protein: CASTGSGNTIYF.

The chain recombines TRBV4-3 with TRBJ1-4, with D possibly matching TRBD1 (6 bases). CDR1 and CDR2 (germline): LGHNA, YSLEER. Trimming took off 0 bases at V and 5 bases at J, with 13 bases between the two ends. The CDR3 sequence is 16 residues long. CDR3 DNA: TGCGCCAGCAGCCAAGATAAGAGGAGGGGGAATGAAAAACTGTTTTTT. Protein: CASSQDKRRGNEKLFF.

V and J are TRBV4-3 and TRBJ1-4; a weak D match, TRBD1 (5 bases). CDR3 length: 16 amino acids. CDR1 and CDR2 from the germline V gene are LGHNA and YSLEER. V gave up 4 bases and J gave up 7 bases, with 19 bases separating them. The CDR3 sequence is CASSPPPGGSGEKLFF. The CDR3 DNA sequence: TGCGCCAGCAGCCCACCGCCGGGGGGGTCCGGTGAAAAACTGTTTTTT.

The chain employs TRBV19 and TRBJ2-7, with D perhaps TRBD1 (5 bases). This CDR3 is built from 14 residues. Trimming removed 7 bases from V and 4 bases from J, with 17 bases in between. CDR1 is LNHDA, CDR2 SQIVND, per germline (reference sequence). This chain's CDR3 is CASTPDRASYEQYF. The DNA for the CDR3 is TGTGCCAGTACACCCGACAGAGCCTCTTACGAGCAGTACTTC.

The rearrangement links TRBV25-1 to TRBJ1-4; no definite D call. The CDR3 runs to 14 residues. Trimming left V 6 bases short and J 5 bases short, with 13 bases between. CDR1 MGHDK and CDR2 SYGVNS come from the germline V gene. CDR3 residues: CASRQSSKNEKLFF. CDR3 nucleotides: TGTGCCAGCAGACAGAGCAGCAAGAATGAAAAACTGTTTTTT.

The gene calls are TRBV4-1 and TRBJ1-1; D is unresolved. The CDR3 sequence is 15 residues long. Germline V gene lookup returns CDR1 MGHRA and CDR2 YSYEKL. V gave up 0 bases and J gave up 11 bases, with 19 bases separating them. The CDR3 loop reads CASSQDRRSLPRAFF. The CDR3 DNA follows: TGCGCCAGCAGCCAAGATCGGCGCAGCCTCCCTCGGGCTTTCTTT.

The J gene is TRBJ1-1, the V gene TRBV19, with D unresolved. This CDR3 contains 15 residues. Germline V gene data show CDR1 as LNHDA and CDR2 as SQIVND (reference sequence). V was shortened by 4 bases and J by 0 bases, with 12 bases between the two germline ends. The CDR3 sequence is CASSSWPDMNTEAFF. The CDR3 DNA reads TGTGCCAGTAGTAGTTGGCCCGATATGAACACTGAAGCTTTCTTT.

This chain connects TRBV7-9 to TRBJ2-2, with D maybe TRBD2 (5 bases). V lost 5 bases and J 4 bases, leaving 17 bases between the germline ends. This CDR3 is 16 amino acids long. In germline, CDR1 is SEHNR, CDR2 FQNEAQ (reference sequence). CDR3: CASSLYEGLGTGELFF. The CDR3 DNA reads TGTGCCAGCAGCCTCTACGAGGGCCTCGGCACCGGGGAGCTGTTTTTT.

Here the CDR3 reads CASSYSSRGNQPQHF. CDR3 coding DNA: TGTGCCAGCAGTTACTCTTCGAGGGGCAATCAGCCCCAGCATTTT. V usage is TRBV6-2 or TRBV6-3 and J usage is TRBJ1-5; no definite D call. With 0 bases removed from V and 2 bases from J, the gap between germline ends came to 8 bases. From germline, CDR1 is MNHEY and CDR2 SVGEGT. The CDR3 has 15 amino acids.

The V gene is TRBV24-1, the J gene TRBJ2-2; D call uncertain. CDR3 length: 12 residues. Looked up from germline, CDR1 is KGHDR and CDR2 is SFDVKD. Trimming stripped 0 bases from V and 6 bases from J, with 1 base between. CDR3 amino acids: CATSDLPGELFF. The DNA of the CDR3 is TGTGCCACCAGTGATTTGCCCGGGGAGCTGTTTTTT.

To note about this clone: The junction shows a germline mismatch at one end, possibly a read error. V usage is TRBV2 and J usage is TRBJ2-5; 7 bases agree with TRBD2. Germline V gene lookup returns CDR1 SNHLY and CDR2 FYNNEI. The CDR3 is made up of 14 amino acids. CDR3 sequence reads: CASSRSGARESQYF. In DNA, the CDR3 is TGTGCCAGCAGCCGAAGCGGGGCTAGAGAGTCCCAGTACTTC.